The rows below give T cell receptor beta chains drawn from one sample of a study of regulatory T cells in long-lasting Graves disease. MiXCR was run by TCRdb on the multiplex PCR reads, yielding one entry per CDR3 protein. There are roughly 450,000 distinct CDR3 sequences in the sample; around a quarter occur only once, and roughly 28% lies in the top ten. The material sequenced was peripheral blood mononuclear cells (PBMCs), taken when the disease was refractory, from a patient treated with antithyroid drugs. The receptor set was obtained from a female donor with Graves disease. Both conserved end residues are part of each CDR3. Part of the rows lack a size; the others show once, few, many or a class for expanded clones.

clone_size,cdr3_length,j_call,v_call,cdr3_aa
many,15,TRBJ2-6,TRBV28,CASSSSRAWANVLTF
.,14,TRBJ1-2,TRBV18,CASSTMRESHGYTF
.,12,TRBJ1-6,TRBV27,CASSSMTGLLHF
.,14,TRBJ2-2,TRBV9,CASSLRDDDGELFF
few,15,TRBJ2-7,TRBV7-2,CASSLAVSSSYEQYF
many,14,TRBJ2-7,TRBV5-1,CASTPTSGSYEQYF
.,14,TRBJ2-1,TRBV5-1,CASSSQTTYNEQFF
many,14,TRBJ2-7,TRBV28,CAIGAGERNDEQYF
once,15,TRBJ2-1,TRBV2,CAGSRRTSGGDEQFF
many,15,TRBJ1-1,TRBV28,CASSSWTGPGAEAFF
many,17,TRBJ1-2,TRBV7-2,CASSLPGQGALNYGYTF
few,13,TRBJ1-5,TRBV2,CASRGDRGQPQHF
many,14,TRBJ1-6,TRBV28,CASSDRDPNSPLHF
few,12,TRBJ2-7,TRBV29-1,CSVRTEPYEQYF
few,13,TRBJ1-3,TRBV11-1,CASSSVMRNTIYF
many,13,TRBJ1-2,TRBV6-2/TRBV6-3,CASRLTGGGGYTF
.,14,TRBJ2-7,TRBV9,CASSPMAGVYEQYF
many,16,TRBJ2-1,TRBV28,CASSSSGTSGKLEQFF
many,15,TRBJ2-7,TRBV28,CASARGGIGYGEQYF
many,15,TRBJ2-7,TRBV19,CASSMSYRSGHEQYF
.,14,TRBJ1-1,TRBV7-6,CASSPDRGHTEAFF
few,14,TRBJ2-6,TRBV30,CATPHRDGANVLTF
few,12,TRBJ2-2,TRBV15,CATSRTTGELFF
.,13,TRBJ2-7,TRBV5-4,CASSGASGLEQYF
.,13,TRBJ1-2,TRBV20-1,CSAREGGSGGYTF
.,14,TRBJ2-7,TRBV19,CASREQGSSYEQYF
.,14,TRBJ2-3,TRBV29-1,CSAPARIRTDTQYF
once,12,TRBJ2-1,TRBV29-1,CSGEVGYNEQFF
.,15,TRBJ2-1,TRBV9,CASSSSGDSYNEQFF
once,14,TRBJ2-5,TRBV7-2,CACSLLAGVETQYF
.,15,TRBJ2-5,TRBV7-9,CASSRTPGSGETQYF
few,12,TRBJ1-2,TRBV5-1,CASSLDWDGYTF
.,15,TRBJ1-6,TRBV3-1,CASSQGTDLNSPLHF
few,12,TRBJ2-4,TRBV24-1,CATSERQGIQYF
.,11,TRBJ2-7,TRBV30,CAWGRDYEQYF
once,14,TRBJ2-7,TRBV29-1,CSGEGQGFTYEQYF
few,13,TRBJ2-7,TRBV3-1,CASSTWTGYEQYF
few,15,TRBJ2-4,TRBV20-1,CSARVSGLSGNIQYF
.,11,TRBJ1-1,TRBV10-3,CAISVQGGTFF
.,16,TRBJ1-6,TRBV7-8,CASSPDRGLFRSPLHF
.,13,TRBJ2-1,TRBV15,CATSRDEKAEQFF
many,14,TRBJ2-7,TRBV6-1,CASSPDRAAYEQYF
many,15,TRBJ2-5,TRBV6-5,CASSFTDRAQETQYF
many,13,TRBJ2-7,TRBV6-1,CASSRDHSYEQYF
many,13,TRBJ1-2,TRBV12-3/TRBV12-4,CASREGEDFGYTF
.,15,TRBJ2-7,TRBV28,CATQPEPRVSGEQYF
many,11,TRBJ1-2,TRBV20-1,CSASADYGYTF
few,12,TRBJ1-5,TRBV6-1,CASSEAGKAQHF
few,11,TRBJ1-1,TRBV20-1,CRGAGDTEAFF
.,17,TRBJ2-7,TRBV25-1,CASSGTRQGNGGYEQYF
many,15,TRBJ2-7,TRBV6-1,CASSGVIAGGYEQYF
.,16,TRBJ1-2,TRBV9,CASSPRPTGGNYGYTF
.,14,TRBJ2-1,TRBV27,CASSLGGFYNEQFF
many,15,TRBJ2-7,TRBV3-1,CASSQGGAGRNEQYF
.,14,TRBJ1-5,TRBV20-1,CSAREDRVWQPQHF